The 15 T cell receptor beta chains below were found in one sample sequenced in a study of blood T cell repertoires in COVID-19. Clones were sequenced by immunoSEQ multiplex PCR, and TCRdb holds only the in-frame ones, with some missing. The sample has 150,000 to 200,000 clones, roughly 93% seen once; the top ten hold less than 2%. The sample comprised peripheral blood. The receptors stem from a woman aged 55-69 years with COVID-19, enrolled during active disease.

The J gene is TRBJ2-7, the V gene TRBV5-4; D not resolved. The CDR3 contains 14 residues. The V end lost 3 bases, the J end lost 6 bases, and 16 bases lay between the germline ends. Germline CDR1 is SGHNT and CDR2 is YYREEE (reference sequence). This CDR3 reads CASSYQTGFLEQYF. In nucleotides, the CDR3 is TGTGCCAGCAGCTACCAGACTGGTTTTCTCGAGCAGTACTTC. Looking up the rest from reference TRBV5-4 and TRBJ2-7 gives the full variable domain: ETGVTQSPTHLIKTRGQQVTLRCSSQSGHNTVSWYQQALGQGPQFIFQYYREEENGRGNFPPRFSGLQFPNYSSELNVNALELDDSALYLCASSYQTGFLEQYFGPGTRLTVT.

The V gene is TRBV6-1, the J gene TRBJ1-2; tentative D call: TRBD1 (5 bases). The CDR3 covers 15 residues. The germline V gene encodes CDR1 MNHNS and CDR2 SASEGT. V dropped 3 bases and J dropped 4 bases, with 15 bases sitting between them. CDR3 residues: CASSESWTPTYGYTF. CDR3 bases: TGTGCCAGCAGTGAGTCATGGACACCGACCTATGGCTACACCTTC.

The rearrangement uses TRBV12-3 or TRBV12-4 and TRBJ2-3, with D maybe TRBD2 (6 bases). Trimming stripped 8 bases from V and 2 bases from J, with 11 bases between. The CDR3 loop spans 13 amino acids. CDR3 protein: CASGDFNTDTQYF. In nucleotides, the CDR3 is TGTGCCAGCGGGGACTTTAACACAGATACGCAGTATTTT.

The rearrangement uses TRBV5-4 and TRBJ2-6, with TRBD1 identical over 8 bases. The length of the CDR3 is 17 residues. The germline gives CDR1 SGHNT, CDR2 YYREEE (reference sequence). The V segment lost 4 bases and the J segment 5 bases; nucleotides outside the gene matches: 11. CDR3 residues: CASSPGGLSSRANVLTF. The CDR3 nucleotides read TGTGCCAGCAGCCCAGGGGGCCTATCTTCTAGGGCCAACGTCCTGACTTTC.

V gene TRBV19 combines with J gene TRBJ1-2, with 9 bases identical to TRBD1. V dropped 2 bases and J dropped 1; count of bases not matched to a gene: 5. The CDR3 is made up of 16 amino acids. CDR1 LNHDA and CDR2 SQIVND come from the germline V gene (reference sequence). CDR3 protein: CASSIWWTGDNYGYTF. The DNA for the CDR3 is TGTGCCAGTAGTATATGGTGGACAGGGGATAACTATGGCTACACCTTC.

This clone was observed a single time. V and J are TRBV2 and TRBJ1-1; D perhaps matches TRBD1 (6 bases). Trimming stripped 10 bases from V and 1 base from J, with 13 bases between. The CDR3 runs to 13 residues. From germline, CDR1 is SNHLY and CDR2 FYNNEI. CDR3 sequence reads: CATQQGANTEAFF. The DNA for the CDR3 is TGTGCCACCCAACAGGGAGCGAACACTGAAGCTTTCTTT.

The chain employs TRBV24-1 and TRBJ2-1; 11 bases map to TRBD2. Per the germline V gene, CDR1 is KGHDR and CDR2 is SFDVKD. This CDR3 is 15 amino acids long. The V segment lost 4 bases and the J segment 5 bases; nucleotides outside the gene matches: 3. The CDR3 spells CATSDPGLADNEQFF. CDR3 DNA: TGTGCCACCAGTGACCCGGGACTAGCGGACAATGAGCAGTTCTTC.

The chain carries TRBV9 and TRBJ2-1; 8 positions agree with TRBD1. There are 14 residues in the CDR3. Germline lookup yields CDR1 SGDLS and CDR2 YYNGEE. V was pared by 3 bases and J by 13 bases, with 12 bases of the junction left unmatched. The CDR3 coding sequence is TGTGCCAGCAGCGCAAGGACAGGGCGTGTTGAACAGTTCTTC. This translates into CASSARTGRVEQFF.

The chain employs TRBV4-2 and TRBJ1-3; 9 nucleotides match TRBD1. The V gene's germline CDR1 is LGHNA and CDR2 YNFKEQ. The J segment lost 3 bases and the V segment lost 3 bases, leaving 9 bases of the junction unmatched. The CDR3 contains 17 residues. CDR3 sequence reads: CASSQEGQGIFGNTIYF. The CDR3 DNA is TGTGCCAGCAGCCAGGAAGGACAGGGGATTTTTGGAAACACCATATATTTT.

The V gene is TRBV24-1, the J gene TRBJ1-1; 8 bases are a match to TRBD1. Germline CDR1 KGHDR, CDR2 SFDVKD. The CDR3 consists of 15 residues. The J segment lost 4 bases and the V segment lost 4 bases, leaving 7 bases of the junction unmatched. The CDR3 spells CATSERDRSGTEAFF. The CDR3 nucleotides read TGTGCCACCAGTGAAAGGGACAGGTCCGGCACTGAAGCTTTCTTT.

As for this clone: The identical CDR3 is also encoded by other nucleotide sequences in the sample. In DNA form, the CDR3 reads TGTGCCTGGTCCCGAGACAGGGTTCAGCCCCAGCATTTT. Its protein is CAWSRDRVQPQHF. The rearrangement links TRBV30 to TRBJ1-5; 7 bases are shared with TRBD1. The CDR3 spans 13 residues. Looked up from germline, CDR1 is GTSNPN and CDR2 is SVGIG (reference sequence). The ends lost 5 bases at V and 6 bases at J; junction bases unmatched: 7.

The chain links TRBV4-3 to TRBJ2-7, with D tentatively TRBD1 (6 bases). Germline values: CDR1 LGHNA, CDR2 YSLEER. This CDR3 contains 18 residues. The germline V and J ends were trimmed by 2 bases and 4 bases, with 24 bases remaining between them. CDR3 nucleotide sequence: TGCGCCAGCAGCCAAAACGGAGGCAGGGGATCAACTTCTTACGAGCAGTACTTC. This codes for CASSQNGGRGSTSYEQYF.

This chain joins TRBV6-2 or TRBV6-3 and TRBJ2-3; TRBD2 matches 13 bases. The V and J ends lost 6 bases and 3 bases, in that order; junction bases with no gene match: 3. CDR1 is MNHEY and CDR2 is SVGEGT in the germline V gene. The CDR3 is made up of 15 amino acids. The DNA for the CDR3 is TGTGCCAGCAGCAGGACTAGCGGGGGAACAGATACGCAGTATTTT. Translated, it gives CASSRTSGGTDTQYF.

V and J are TRBV19 and TRBJ2-1; D gene ambiguous. The CDR3 sequence is 15 residues long. Looked up from germline, CDR1 is LNHDA and CDR2 is SQIVND (reference sequence). V was trimmed by 3 bases and J by 5 bases, leaving 14 bases between them. CDR3 loop: CASSMRPTRHNEQFF. CDR3 in DNA: TGTGCCAGTAGTATGCGACCGACTCGCCACAATGAGCAGTTCTTC.

The gene calls are TRBV2 and TRBJ1-1, with TRBD1 as a possible D gene (5 bases). Between the trimmed V and J ends, which lost 4 bases and 11 bases, there was a span of 23 bases. Germline values: CDR1 SNHLY, CDR2 FYNNEI. This CDR3 contains 15 residues. The CDR3 reads CASSVGGSGVIKAFF. The CDR3 nucleotides are TGTGCCAGCAGTGTTGGGGGGAGTGGGGTGATTAAGGCTTTCTTT.